These T cell receptor beta chains were read from a single sample in a study of CD8+ T cells in alopecia areata. Some clones are missing from TCRdb's copy, which holds only in-frame ones; the method was immunoSEQ multiplex PCR. The table has about 250,000 clones, 60% seen once; the top ten hold 0.9% to 0.95%. The source was CD4+ T cells sorted from blood, collected at roughly week 52, from a patient treated with tofacitinib. These receptors were collected from a human donor with alopecia areata. Both conserved end residues are part of each CDR3. D genes are given only for firm matches.

V,D,length,J,CDR3
TRBV18,.,13,TRBJ2-2,CASSPRDTGELFF
TRBV11-1,.,16,TRBJ1-6,CASSFADGGRNSPLHF
TRBV7-6,TRBD1,15,TRBJ2-1,CASSFPGQGVNEQFF
TRBV5-1,.,13,TRBJ2-7,CASSLSGVYEQYF
TRBV5-1,TRBD1,19,TRBJ2-3,CASSLARDRVRGASDTQYF
TRBV29-1,.,10,TRBJ1-2,CSVWDGVYTF
TRBV6-5,.,13,TRBJ1-2,CASSKTSWDGYTF
TRBV5-6,.,16,TRBJ2-3,CASSLFPGFSTDTQYF
TRBV29-1,.,16,TRBJ1-1,CSVVGGVGRRDTEAFF
TRBV7-9,TRBD1,14,TRBJ1-4,CASSQTGYNEKLFF
TRBV5-1,.,14,TRBJ1-1,CASSFSPPNTEAFF
TRBV11-1,.,14,TRBJ1-1,CASTFSPQQTEAFF
TRBV2,.,12,TRBJ2-5,CASSEGWETQYF
TRBV5-1,.,14,TRBJ1-1,CASSLGGMNTEAFF
TRBV18,.,14,TRBJ1-2,CASSPSGEVAGYTF
TRBV2,.,14,TRBJ2-3,CASSLEQGSDTQYF
TRBV4-3,.,15,TRBJ1-1,CASSLGDTLNTEAFF
TRBV2,TRBD2,16,TRBJ2-5,CASTPSRGLVGETQYF
TRBV30,.,14,TRBJ1-4,CAWSEGNTNEKLFF
TRBV2,.,13,TRBJ1-1,CASSQERDTEAFF